This entry is about one T cell receptor (beta chain). No antigen is known for it. Amplification targeted TCR beta CDR3 regions from RNA transcripts. The HTBI primer set drove a first-round RT-PCR of the TCR CDR3. From the multiplex PCR reads, TCRdb called clonotypes with MiXCR, one entry per CDR3 protein. In the table there are 450,000 to 650,000 distinct CDR3 sequences, over 12% of which are singletons. This CDR3 contains 15 residues. Germline CDR1 and CDR2: SNHLY and FYNNEI. V was clipped by 8 bases and J by 2 bases, with 15 bases between them. The sample comes from a study of T cells in Graves' hyperthyroidism and ophthalmopathy. Findings and caveats of the study: Ophthalmopathy prediction by the model preceded onset by a median roughly 6 months.

The clonotype comes from a woman aged 18-35 years with Graves' ophthalmopathy. V gene TRBV2 combines with J gene TRBJ2-2; D call uncertain. Sample: blood. The CDR3 spells CASGGATLNTGELFF. The CDR3 nucleotides read TGTGCCAGCGGCGGTGCGACATTAAACACCGGGGAGCTGTTTTTT.